A selection of T cell receptor beta chains follows, all from one sample in a study of T cell changes during pregnancy in multiple sclerosis. Clones were sequenced by immunoSEQ multiplex PCR, and TCRdb holds only the in-frame ones, with some missing. The sample has under 75,000 clones; around 90% are singletons. Sequenced here: CD4+ T cells from peripheral blood mononuclear cells, sampled after pregnancy. Source of these receptors: a female donor with multiple sclerosis, enrolled in a pregnancy study. Both conserved end residues are part of each CDR3. Fields, in order: D gene, V gene, J gene, clone size, CDR3 protein, CDR3 DNA. D genes are given only for firm matches. Some rows have no size entry. The others give once, few or many, or a class for an expanded clone.

D: .
V: TRBV5-4
J: TRBJ1-1
size: .
CDR3: CASSLEGRITEAFF
DNA: TGTGCCAGCAGCTTGGAGGGGAGGATCACTGAAGCTTTCTTT

D: .
V: TRBV28
J: TRBJ2-5
size: once
CDR3: CASRGITIGLRETQYF
DNA: TGTGCCAGCAGGGGCATAACGATTGGGTTACGAGAGACCCAGTACTTC

D: .
V: TRBV5-1
J: TRBJ2-1
size: .
CDR3: CASSFTTSSEQFF
DNA: TGCGCCAGCAGCTTTACGACTAGTAGTGAGCAGTTCTTC

D: .
V: TRBV6-1
J: TRBJ2-2
size: .
CDR3: CASSQTRGTGELFF
DNA: TGTGCCAGCAGTCAAACCCGAGGGACCGGGGAGCTGTTTTTT

D: TRBD1
V: TRBV9
J: TRBJ1-1
size: .
CDR3: CASSPYSGTALNTEAFF
DNA: TGTGCCAGCAGCCCTTACTCCGGGACAGCGCTTAACACTGAAGCTTTCTTT

D: .
V: TRBV28
J: TRBJ2-2
size: .
CDR3: CASSSPETSTGELFF
DNA: TGTGCCAGCAGCTCCCCAGAGACATCTACCGGGGAGCTGTTTTTT

D: TRBD1
V: TRBV2
J: TRBJ2-5
size: .
CDR3: CASTQDRGRRETQYF
DNA: TGTGCCAGCACCCAAGACAGGGGGCGGCGAGAGACCCAGTACTTC

D: .
V: TRBV29-1
J: TRBJ1-2
size: .
CDR3: CSHSTGPAGGYTF
DNA: TGCAGCCACTCGACGGGGCCGGCGGGAGGCTACACCTTC

D: TRBD1
V: TRBV5-6
J: TRBJ2-3
size: .
CDR3: CASSISGGGTDTQYF
DNA: TGTGCCAGCAGCATCTCAGGGGGTGGCACAGATACGCAGTATTTT

D: TRBD1
V: TRBV25-1
J: TRBJ1-1
size: once
CDR3: CASRMDRGRTEAFF
DNA: TGTGCCAGCAGAATGGACAGGGGGAGAACTGAAGCTTTCTTT

D: TRBD2
V: TRBV7-3
J: TRBJ2-3
size: .
CDR3: CASSPRLAGVKDTQYF
DNA: TGTGCCAGCAGCCCTCGACTAGCGGGGGTTAAAGATACGCAGTATTTT

D: .
V: TRBV5-1
J: TRBJ2-5
size: few
CDR3: CASSALGVAGETQYF
DNA: TGCGCCAGCAGCGCCCTCGGGGTGGCGGGAGAGACCCAGTACTTC

D: TRBD2
V: TRBV19
J: TRBJ2-3
size: .
CDR3: CAASTSGYSTDTQYF
DNA: TGTGCCGCCTCGACTAGCGGGTATAGCACAGATACGCAGTATTTT

D: .
V: TRBV19
J: TRBJ2-5
size: .
CDR3: CASSMSRETQYF
DNA: TGTGCCAGTAGTATGTCGAGAGAGACCCAGTACTTC

D: TRBD1
V: TRBV28
J: TRBJ1-4
size: .
CDR3: CASSIQGMGTNEKLFF
DNA: TGTGCCAGCAGTATACAGGGGATGGGCACTAATGAAAAACTGTTTTTT

D: .
V: TRBV7-9
J: TRBJ2-1
size: .
CDR3: CASSFIYNEQFF
DNA: TGTGCCAGCAGCTTTATTTACAATGAGCAGTTCTTC

D: .
V: TRBV7-9
J: TRBJ2-1
size: .
CDR3: CASSKFSLRVSNEQFF
DNA: TGTGCCAGCAGTAAGTTTTCCCTCAGGGTAAGCAATGAGCAGTTCTTC

D: .
V: TRBV7-9
J: TRBJ1-1
size: once
CDR3: CAMGGEAEAFF
DNA: TGTGCCATGGGGGGGGAAGCTGAAGCTTTCTTT

D: TRBD2
V: TRBV6-6
J: TRBJ2-7
size: .
CDR3: CASSPTLAGSTGQYF
DNA: TGTGCCAGCAGCCCCACCCTAGCGGGGTCCACTGGGCAGTACTTC

D: .
V: TRBV10-3
J: TRBJ1-6
size: .
CDR3: CAISDMDSPTLHF
DNA: TGTGCCATCAGTGACATGGACAGTCCAACCCTCCACTTT

D: .
V: TRBV27
J: TRBJ1-1
size: .
CDR3: CASSFAPRVGEAFF
DNA: TGTGCCAGCAGTTTCGCTCCCAGGGTAGGTGAAGCTTTCTTT

D: TRBD1
V: TRBV19
J: TRBJ1-1
size: .
CDR3: CASVDRGDEAFF
DNA: TGTGCCAGCGTTGACAGGGGCGATGAAGCTTTCTTT

D: TRBD2
V: TRBV11-2
J: TRBJ2-1
size: .
CDR3: CASSFGVAGSFYEQFF
DNA: TGTGCCAGCAGCTTCGGGGTAGCGGGGAGTTTTTATGAGCAGTTCTTC

D: TRBD2
V: TRBV9
J: TRBJ2-5
size: once
CDR3: CASSVLAGGREETQYF
DNA: TGTGCCAGCAGCGTGCTAGCGGGGGGAAGGGAGGAGACCCAGTACTTC

D: TRBD1
V: TRBV9
J: TRBJ2-3
size: .
CDR3: CASSAESGTVTDTQYF
DNA: TGTGCCAGCAGCGCGGAGTCCGGGACAGTCACAGATACGCAGTATTTT

D: .
V: TRBV6-5
J: TRBJ1-2
size: .
CDR3: CASRTGNYGYTF
DNA: TGTGCCAGCAGAACAGGCAACTATGGCTACACCTTC

D: TRBD1
V: TRBV9
J: TRBJ1-4
size: once
CDR3: CASSARDRAGEKLFF
DNA: TGTGCCAGCAGCGCCCGTGACAGGGCAGGGGAAAAACTGTTTTTT

D: .
V: TRBV20-1
J: TRBJ1-2
size: once
CDR3: CSAERGSGYTF
DNA: TGCAGTGCTGAGAGGGGGTCTGGCTACACCTTC

D: .
V: TRBV2
J: TRBJ2-7
size: .
CDR3: CASSGQSF
DNA: TGTGCCAGCAGTGGACAGTCCTTC

D: TRBD1
V: TRBV13
J: TRBJ1-1
size: once
CDR3: CASSEGTGRMNTEAFF
DNA: TGTGCCAGCAGCGAAGGGACAGGGCGGATGAACACTGAAGCTTTCTTT

D: TRBD1
V: TRBV28
J: TRBJ2-7
size: .
CDR3: CASGGTGGYEQYF
DNA: TGTGCCAGCGGGGGGACAGGGGGCTACGAGCAGTACTTC

D: .
V: TRBV30
J: TRBJ1-2
size: once
CDR3: CAWSSGGQVYGYTF
DNA: TGTGCCTGGAGTTCCGGGGGGCAAGTCTATGGCTACACCTTC

D: TRBD1
V: TRBV5-6
J: TRBJ1-2
size: .
CDR3: CASSSFNRDRHYGYTF
DNA: TGTGCCAGCAGCTCCTTCAATAGGGACAGGCACTATGGCTACACCTTC

D: .
V: TRBV13
J: TRBJ2-5
size: .
CDR3: CASSLSLAFETQYF
DNA: TGTGCCAGCAGCTTATCCCTCGCGTTCGAGACCCAGTACTTC

D: TRBD1
V: TRBV6-1
J: TRBJ1-3
size: .
CDR3: CASSPGTGAGNTIYF
DNA: TGTGCCAGCAGTCCAGGGACAGGGGCTGGAAACACCATATATTTT

D: TRBD1
V: TRBV27
J: TRBJ1-6
size: .
CDR3: CASSLLPPGQGRLSPLHF
DNA: TGTGCCAGCAGCTTACTGCCCCCGGGACAGGGTCGATTGTCACCCCTCCACTTT

D: TRBD1
V: TRBV30
J: TRBJ2-7
size: .
CDR3: CAWSDSYRGFEQYF
DNA: TGTGCCTGGAGCGACTCATACAGGGGGTTCGAGCAGTACTTC

D: .
V: TRBV5-3
J: TRBJ1-1
size: once
CDR3: CARSADRQDTEAFF
DNA: TGTGCCAGAAGCGCCGACAGACAGGACACTGAAGCTTTCTTT

D: TRBD1
V: TRBV15
J: TRBJ1-2
size: .
CDR3: CATSRQDRGHGYTF
DNA: TGTGCCACCAGCAGACAGGACAGGGGACATGGCTACACCTTC

D: .
V: TRBV7-2
J: TRBJ1-5
size: .
CDR3: CASSLVGTSNQPQHF
DNA: TGTGCCAGCAGCTTAGTCGGGACAAGCAATCAGCCCCAGCATTTT

D: .
V: TRBV6-5
J: TRBJ2-7
size: .
CDR3: CASSYRGGEQYF
DNA: TGTGCCAGCAGTTACAGGGGGGGGGAGCAGTACTTC

D: TRBD1
V: TRBV19
J: TRBJ1-3
size: .
CDR3: CASSTTRTGPTGNTIYF
DNA: TGTGCCAGTAGTACCACGCGGACAGGGCCGACTGGAAACACCATATATTTT

D: TRBD1
V: TRBV30
J: TRBJ1-1
size: .
CDR3: CAWDLTGGASTEAFF
DNA: TGTGCCTGGGACCTGACAGGGGGTGCGAGCACTGAAGCTTTCTTT

D: .
V: TRBV19
J: TRBJ2-6
size: .
CDR3: CASSTNGLSSGANVLTF
DNA: TGTGCCAGTAGTACGAACGGACTCTCCTCTGGGGCCAACGTCCTGACTTTC

D: .
V: TRBV2
J: TRBJ1-2
size: few
CDR3: CASSERAGAWGYTF
DNA: TGTGCCAGCAGTGAACGTGCGGGGGCCTGGGGCTACACCTTC

D: .
V: TRBV19
J: TRBJ2-7
size: .
CDR3: CASSIGRGPHYEQYF
DNA: TGTGCCAGTAGTATAGGCAGGGGCCCTCACTACGAGCAGTACTTC

D: TRBD1
V: TRBV7-9
J: TRBJ2-7
size: .
CDR3: CASSPQGDRYEQYF
DNA: TGTGCCAGCAGTCCCCAGGGGGATCGCTACGAGCAGTACTTC

D: TRBD2
V: TRBV5-6
J: TRBJ2-3
size: .
CDR3: CASSLAGKEDTQYF
DNA: TGTGCCAGCAGCTTAGCGGGGAAGGAAGATACGCAGTATTTT

D: TRBD2
V: TRBV7-8
J: TRBJ2-1
size: .
CDR3: CASSLPLRLAGYNEQFF
DNA: TGTGCCAGCAGCTTACCCCTAAGACTAGCGGGGTACAATGAGCAGTTCTTC

D: .
V: TRBV15
J: TRBJ1-5
size: .
CDR3: CATSRGLGEGQPQHF
DNA: TGTGCCACCAGCAGAGGCCTGGGGGAGGGGCAGCCCCAGCATTTT

D: TRBD2
V: TRBV7-6
J: TRBJ2-7
size: .
CDR3: CASSFGARGGPSYEQYF
DNA: TGTGCCAGCAGCTTCGGGGCCCGGGGGGGGCCCTCCTACGAGCAGTACTTC

D: .
V: TRBV6-5
J: TRBJ1-4
size: .
CDR3: CASRPPSGEKLFF
DNA: TGTGCCAGCAGGCCCCCCAGCGGTGAAAAACTGTTTTTT

D: TRBD2
V: TRBV7-2
J: TRBJ2-5
size: .
CDR3: CASSLGPSGGRETQYF
DNA: TGTGCCAGCAGCTTAGGTCCTAGCGGGGGCAGGGAGACCCAGTACTTC

D: .
V: TRBV30
J: TRBJ1-2
size: .
CDR3: CAGRDRNYGYTF
DNA: TGTGCCGGGCGTGACAGGAACTATGGCTACACCTTC

D: TRBD1
V: TRBV7-3
J: TRBJ1-1
size: .
CDR3: CASSLTPPQGGTEAFF
DNA: TGTGCCAGCAGCTTAACCCCCCCCCAGGGGGGCACTGAAGCTTTCTTT